This T cell receptor (beta chain) was recorded in a study of monozygotic twins with inflammatory bowel disease (dated by TCRdb to about 2019). A note on the overall study: A total of 28 monozygotic twin pairs were included in the full study, comprising nine German pairs (four IBD-concordant, five IBD-discordant) and 19 IBD-discordant Danish pairs. Each individual had, on average, about 151 000 unique TCRalpha sequences and 181 000 unique TCRbeta sequences available for analysis. Disease-associated traits were sought mainly through comparisons between IBD patients and their genetically identical healthy co-twins within discordant pairs. The paper as a whole reports these results and caveats: TCRbeta repertoire diversity, by inverse Simpson index, was decreased in IBD patients compared with their healthy co-twins. Compared with healthy twins, IBD patients had fewer clonotypes in common with other individuals, a difference most pronounced in patients showing signs of disease activity. Concordant and discordant twins showed no difference in repertoire similarity, possibly because of limited statistical power. Different T cell subtypes could not be distinguished in the analysis. Differing immunosuppressive treatments among patients may have added background noise and inter-individual variability to the repertoires. The results gave no support for a single strong signal or clonotype linked to IBD.

The library was generated by 5' RACE. Each TCR library was prepared from about 3.5 ug of total RNA. cDNA was synthesized with SMARTScribe reverse transcriptase in eight separate reactions per sample. During cDNA synthesis, unique molecular identifiers containing a 6-nucleotide sample barcode were introduced by template switching. TCRalpha and TCRbeta cDNA was amplified in two nested PCRs of around 15 and 9 cycles, and bead purification was carried out after each PCR. Before amplification, the cDNA was treated with uracil DNA-glycosylase and purified using the QIAquick PCR purification kit. The second PCR was the step at which Illumina TruSeq-compatible adapters and sample-specific barcodes were added. Library quality and concentration were checked on TapeStation and Qubit, and libraries were pooled at around 4.9 ng each. The pooled libraries were sequenced with 2 x 100 bp reads and custom sequencing primers on an Illumina HiSeq2500 single-index Rapid Run. In the paper's pipeline: MiGEC version 1.2.6 was used for UMI-based consensus assembly, which corrected PCR and sequencing errors. MiXCR version 2.1.1 was used to carry out V(D)J alignment, clonotype assembly and CDR3 extraction. To normalise gene usage, clonotype sharing and MAIT/NKT TCR abundance, the top 1000, 10 000 and 20 000 clonotypes in each sample were analysed. Diversity was computed as the inverse Simpson index with the vegan R package after downsampling to 27 000 UMIs. Statistical testing used paired Mann-Whitney U tests on the discordant twin pairs and applied Benjamini-Hochberg correction for multiple testing. Once TCRdb had reprocessed the reads, it stored one entry per CDR3 protein sequence and supplied no DNA. Here the V and J calls rest on TCRdb's processing, not on the authors' analysis. The sample's table covers over 90,000 distinct CDR3 sequences. The top ten hold approximately 2% of the sample.

Concerning this clonotype itself: What this receptor recognizes is not known.

From each donor, an approximately 2.5 ml peripheral blood sample was drawn into PAXgene tubes and stored at -80 degrees C. Total RNA was isolated from whole blood with the PAXgene blood miRNA kit on an automated QIAcube, without T cell sorting. Peripheral blood from monozygotic twin pairs who were concordant or discordant for inflammatory bowel disease underwent deep TCRalpha and TCRbeta repertoire profiling using unique molecular barcoding. For every twin pair, smoking habits were documented, and each individual was categorised as a current, former or never smoker. The CDR3 holds 13 amino acids from the cysteine to the phenylalanine. The entry carries no DNA sequence. The germline V gene gives CDR1 as SGHTA and CDR2 as FQGNSA.

The sequence came from a human donor with ulcerative colitis or Crohn's disease, or a healthy co-twin of an affected twin (not recorded which). Sequencing was performed on blood. The chain is made from TRBV7-2 and TRBJ2-2. The CDR3 protein: CASSSDGPGELFF.